This T cell receptor (beta chain) stems from a study of technical replicates of blood from several donors. The protocol was immunoSEQ multiplex PCR, while the TCRdb copy is restricted to in-frame clones and leaves out a portion. This table has some 68,000 clones, around 90% appearing once. The V end was cut by 0 bases, the J end by 6 bases, with 11 bases between. In germline, CDR1 is KGHSY, CDR2 FQNENV. This CDR3 region has 14 residues. The clonotype originates from a human donor in good health. Material for sequencing was T cells isolated from PBMCs. The chain combines TRBV16 with TRBJ1-2, with D tentatively TRBD1 (5 bases). The CDR3 DNA is TGTGCCAGCAGCCAATCTTCAGGGCACGATGGCTACACCTTC. Protein: CASSQSSGHDGYTF. Supplemented by reference TRBV16 and TRBJ1-2, the full variable domain reads GEEVAQTPKHLVRGEGQKAKLYCAPIKGHSYVFWYQQVLKNEFKFLISFQNENVFDETGMPKERFSAKCLPNSPCSLEIQATKLEDSAVYFCASSQSSGHDGYTFGSGTRLTVV.